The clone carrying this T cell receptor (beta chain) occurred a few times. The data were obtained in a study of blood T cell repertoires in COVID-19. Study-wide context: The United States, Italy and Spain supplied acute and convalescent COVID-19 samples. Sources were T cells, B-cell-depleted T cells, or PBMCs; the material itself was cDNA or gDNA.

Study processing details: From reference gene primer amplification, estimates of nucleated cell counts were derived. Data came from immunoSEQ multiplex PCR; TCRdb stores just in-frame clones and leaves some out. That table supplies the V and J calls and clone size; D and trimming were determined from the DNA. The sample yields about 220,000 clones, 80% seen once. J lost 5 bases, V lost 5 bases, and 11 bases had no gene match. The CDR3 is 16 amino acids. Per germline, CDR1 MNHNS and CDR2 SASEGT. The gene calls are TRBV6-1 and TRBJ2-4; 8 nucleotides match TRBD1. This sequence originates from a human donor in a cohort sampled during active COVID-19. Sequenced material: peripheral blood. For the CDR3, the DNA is TGTGCCAGCAGTCAAGACAGGGGCACGGCCCAAAACATTCAGTACTTC. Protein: CASSQDRGTAQNIQYF.